This entry lists 12 T cell receptor beta chains sequenced from one sample in a study of shared clonotypes between healthy human individuals. TCRdb's table, derived via immunoSEQ multiplex PCR, lists solely in-frame clones and lacks some. The repertoire holds about 1.5 million clones, with 95% to 99% as singletons. The sample comprised naive CD4+ T cells sorted from blood. Subset described: CD45RA+ positively selected. The source of these receptors is a man under 40 in good health.

The rearrangement links TRBV9 to TRBJ1-5, with D uncertain. The CDR3 runs 13 residues. Germline CDR1 reads SGDLS; CDR2 reads YYNGEE. The V gene lost 1 base and the J gene lost 8 bases, with 10 bases spanning the gap. The DNA for the CDR3 is TGTGCCAGCAGCGTATCACCCGACAAGCCCCAGCATTTT. This gives the protein CASSVSPDKPQHF.

The J gene is TRBJ2-7, the V gene TRBV4-3; maybe TRBD2 (6 bases). V was trimmed by 0 bases and J by 7 bases, leaving 22 bases between them. Looked up from germline, CDR1 is LGHNA and CDR2 is YSLEER. The CDR3 spans 17 residues. As DNA, the CDR3 is TGCGCCAGCAGCCAAGATCGGGGGACGGGCCTACTGGGGGAGCAGTACTTC. Residues: CASSQDRGTGLLGEQYF.

In regard to this clone: The sample has other DNA sequences that encode this CDR3 too. V usage is TRBV7-2 and J usage is TRBJ1-2; 7 nucleotides align to TRBD1. Germline CDR1 reads SGHTA; CDR2 reads FQGNSA. Trimming cost V 1 base and J 2 bases; bases outside gene matches: 1. The length of the CDR3 is 14 residues. CDR3 residues: CASSLGTGNYGYTF. The CDR3 DNA is TGTGCCAGCAGCTTAGGGACAGGCAACTATGGCTACACCTTC. Complete variable domain (other parts from reference TRBV7-2 and TRBJ1-2): GAGVSQSPSNKVTEKGKDVELRCDPISGHTALYWYRQSLGQGLEFLIYFQGNSAPDKSGLPSDRFSAERTGGSVSTLTIQRTQQEDSAVYLCASSLGTGNYGYTFGSGTRLTVV.

The chain couples TRBV5-5 to TRBJ2-5; TRBD1 matches 7 bases. Trimming at V came to 7 bases and at J to 2 bases, leaving 8 bases not matched to a gene. From germline, CDR1 is SGHKS and CDR2 YYEKEE (reference sequence). The CDR3 contains 14 residues. Here the CDR3 reads CASRDRDRQETQYF. The CDR3 nucleotides are TGTGCCAGCCGGGACCGGGACAGACAAGAGACCCAGTACTTC. The full variable domain, in which reference TRBV5-5 and TRBJ2-5 provide the parts outside the CDR3, is DAGVTQSPTHLIKTRGQQVTLRCSPISGHKSVSWYQQVLGQGPQFIFQYYEKEERGRGNFPDRFSARQFPNYSSELNVNALLLGDSALYLCASRDRDRQETQYFGPGTRLLVL.

This rearrangement joins TRBV28 to TRBJ1-2, with 7 bases matching TRBD1. CDR1 MDHEN and CDR2 SYDVKM come from the germline V gene. V lost 8 bases to trimming and J lost 3 bases; unmatched junction nucleotides: 6. This CDR3 is built from 13 residues. CDR3 sequence: CASLQGTDYGYTF. CDR3 DNA sequence: TGTGCCAGCTTACAAGGGACAGACTATGGCTACACCTTC.

The chain carries TRBV7-9 and TRBJ2-7; D is unresolved. This CDR3 spans 14 amino acids. CDR1 and CDR2 from the germline V gene are SEHNR and FQNEAQ (reference sequence). V dropped 3 bases and J dropped 2 bases, with 11 bases sitting between them. The CDR3 DNA is TGTGCCAGCAGCTTTGTAGGGCCGCCCTACGAGCAGTACTTC. Translation gives CASSFVGPPYEQYF.

V and J are TRBV28 and TRBJ2-7; 7 bases line up with TRBD1. V dropped 8 bases and J dropped 4; count of bases not matched to a gene: 11. The CDR3 contains 14 residues. CDR1 is MDHEN and CDR2 is SYDVKM in the germline V gene. CDR3 sequence (DNA): TGTGCCAGCGGGAGAGGGACAGCGGTATACGAGCAGTACTTC. Amino acid sequence: CASGRGTAVYEQYF.

The chain has TRBV9 and TRBJ2-6, with 9 bases fitting TRBD1. Germline lookup yields CDR1 SGDLS and CDR2 YYNGEE. This CDR3 contains 16 residues. V was clipped by 3 bases and J by 1 base; unmatched bases: 2. The CDR3 protein is CASSAGQGSGANVLTF. CDR3 in DNA: TGTGCCAGCAGCGCAGGACAGGGGTCTGGGGCCAACGTCCTGACTTTC.

The chain carries TRBV11-2 and TRBJ2-5, with D perhaps TRBD1 (6 bases). Trimming took 1 base from V and 4 from J, leaving 13 bases between them. Per germline, CDR1 SGHAT and CDR2 FQNNGV. This CDR3 is 15 amino acids long. CDR3 loop: CASSLGGRRGETQYF. The CDR3 nucleotides read TGTGCCAGCAGCTTAGGGGGGCGAAGGGGAGAGACCCAGTACTTC.

This rearrangement joins TRBV6-5 to TRBJ1-2; 8 bases line up with TRBD1. Unmatched junction bases numbered 1, after V lost 4 bases and J lost 6 bases. This CDR3 is 12 amino acids long. From germline, CDR1 is MNHEY and CDR2 SVGAGI. The CDR3 coding sequence is TGTGCCAGCAGTTCGACAGGGGATGGCTACACCTTC. This sequence encodes CASSSTGDGYTF.

The chain has TRBV5-5 and TRBJ2-3; D gene uncertain. The CDR3 extends over 14 amino acids. CDR1 is SGHKS, CDR2 YYEKEE, per germline (reference sequence). V dropped 2 bases and J dropped 2 bases, with 9 bases sitting between them. CDR3 DNA: TGTGCCAGCAGCTTAGCCCAGTACACAGATACGCAGTATTTT. Protein sequence: CASSLAQYTDTQYF.

The genes are TRBV30 and TRBJ2-4, with 8 nucleotides matching TRBD1. The CDR3 consists of 15 residues. The V and J ends lost 0 bases and 4 bases, in that order; junction bases with no gene match: 5. CDR1 is GTSNPN and CDR2 is SVGIG in the germline V gene (reference sequence). CDR3 residues: CAWSVVRGLKNIQYF. As DNA, the CDR3 is TGTGCCTGGAGTGTGGTCAGGGGGCTAAAAAACATTCAGTACTTC.